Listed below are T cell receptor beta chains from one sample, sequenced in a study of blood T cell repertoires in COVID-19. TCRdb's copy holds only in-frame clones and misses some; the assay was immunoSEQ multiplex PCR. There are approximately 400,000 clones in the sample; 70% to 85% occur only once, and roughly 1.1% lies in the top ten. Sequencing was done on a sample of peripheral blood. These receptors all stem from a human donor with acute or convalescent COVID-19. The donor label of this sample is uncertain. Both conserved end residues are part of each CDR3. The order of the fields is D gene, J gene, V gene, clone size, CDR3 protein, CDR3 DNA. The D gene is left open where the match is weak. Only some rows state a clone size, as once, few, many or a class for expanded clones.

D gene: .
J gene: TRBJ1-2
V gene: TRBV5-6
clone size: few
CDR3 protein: CASSLSGGVGYTF
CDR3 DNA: TGTGCCAGCAGCTTGTCGGGAGGGGTCGGCTACACCTTC

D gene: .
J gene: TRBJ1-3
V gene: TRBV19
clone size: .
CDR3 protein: CASSIESAGSGNTIYF
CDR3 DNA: TGTGCCAGTAGTATAGAGTCTGCGGGCTCTGGAAACACCATATATTTT

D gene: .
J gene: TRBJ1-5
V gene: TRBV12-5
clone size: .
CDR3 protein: CASGLGVNQPQHF
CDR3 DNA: TGTGCTAGTGGCCTAGGGGTGAATCAGCCCCAGCATTTT

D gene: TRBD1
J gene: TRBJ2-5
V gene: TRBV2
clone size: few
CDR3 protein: CASSGDRGPQETQYF
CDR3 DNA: TGTGCCAGCAGTGGCGACAGGGGGCCTCAAGAGACCCAGTACTTC

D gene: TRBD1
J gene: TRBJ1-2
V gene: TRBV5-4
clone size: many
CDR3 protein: CASSFRQGAYGYTF
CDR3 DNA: TGTGCCAGCAGCTTCCGACAGGGGGCCTATGGCTACACCTTC

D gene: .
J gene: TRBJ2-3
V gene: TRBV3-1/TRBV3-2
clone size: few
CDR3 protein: CASSQGATTSTDTQYF
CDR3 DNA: TGTGCCAGCAGCCAAGGGGCGACCACTAGCACAGATACGCAGTATTTT

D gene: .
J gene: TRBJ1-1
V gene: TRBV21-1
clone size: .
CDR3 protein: CASSKAAENTEAFF
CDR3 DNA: TGTGCCAGCAGCAAAGCTGCGGAGAACACTGAAGCTTTCTTT

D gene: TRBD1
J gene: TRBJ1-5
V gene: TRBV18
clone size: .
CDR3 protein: CASSPSGTGGVQPQHF
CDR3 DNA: TGTGCCAGCTCACCTTCCGGGACAGGGGGCGTTCAGCCCCAGCATTTT

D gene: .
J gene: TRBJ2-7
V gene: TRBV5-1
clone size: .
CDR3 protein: CASSLVPGSYEQYF
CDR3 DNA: TGCGCCAGCAGCTTGGTGCCAGGATCCTACGAGCAGTACTTC

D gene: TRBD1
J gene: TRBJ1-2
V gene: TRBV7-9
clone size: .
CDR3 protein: CASSSSDRIGYTF
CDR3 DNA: TGTGCCAGCAGCTCATCGGACAGGATCGGCTACACCTTC

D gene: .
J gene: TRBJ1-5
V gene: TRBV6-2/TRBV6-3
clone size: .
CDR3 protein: CASSYSIGQRSPQPQHF
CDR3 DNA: TGTGCCAGCAGTTACTCCATCGGACAGAGAAGCCCTCAGCCCCAGCATTTT

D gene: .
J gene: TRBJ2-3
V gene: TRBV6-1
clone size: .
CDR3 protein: CASSEAYGGQTTDTQYF
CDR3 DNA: TGTGCCAGCAGTGAAGCCTACGGGGGGCAAACCACAGATACGCAGTATTTT

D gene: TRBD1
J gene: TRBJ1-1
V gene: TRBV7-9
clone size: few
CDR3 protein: CASSSPGQGKDGEAFF
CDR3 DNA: TGTGCCAGCAGTTCGCCGGGACAGGGGAAGGACGGTGAAGCTTTCTTT

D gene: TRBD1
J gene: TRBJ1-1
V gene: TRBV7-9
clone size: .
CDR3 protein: CASSPGQVNTEAFF
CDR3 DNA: TGTGCCAGCAGTCCAGGACAGGTGAACACTGAAGCTTTCTTT

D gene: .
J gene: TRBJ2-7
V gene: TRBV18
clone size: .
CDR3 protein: CASSPRTGPSEQYF
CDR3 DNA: TGTGCCAGCTCACCCAGGACTGGGCCCAGCGAGCAGTACTTC

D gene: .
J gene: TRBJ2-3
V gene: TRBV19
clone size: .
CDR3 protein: CASSILTVPTTDTQYF
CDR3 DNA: TGTGCCAGTAGTATTCTGACAGTCCCCACCACAGATACGCAGTATTTT

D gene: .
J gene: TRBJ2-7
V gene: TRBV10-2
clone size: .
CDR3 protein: CASSESSTLYEQYF
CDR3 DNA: TGCGCCAGCAGTGAGTCTAGCACCCTATACGAGCAGTACTTC

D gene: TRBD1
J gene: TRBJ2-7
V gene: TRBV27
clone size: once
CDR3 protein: CASTAGGSYEQYF
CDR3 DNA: TGTGCCAGCACTGCAGGGGGCTCGTACGAGCAGTACTTC

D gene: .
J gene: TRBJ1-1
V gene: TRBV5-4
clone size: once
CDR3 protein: CASSLVGGSAEAFF
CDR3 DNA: TGTGCCAGCAGCTTGGTGGGGGGAAGCGCTGAAGCTTTCTTT

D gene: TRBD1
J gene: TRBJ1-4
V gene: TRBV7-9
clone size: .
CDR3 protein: CASSLVGGAEKLFF
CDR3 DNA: TGTGCCAGCAGCTTAGTAGGGGGCGCAGAAAAACTGTTTTTT

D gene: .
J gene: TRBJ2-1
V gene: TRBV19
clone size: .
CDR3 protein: CASRSAAGSGPYNEQFF
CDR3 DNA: TGTGCCTCCAGATCAGCGGCAGGCAGTGGACCCTACAATGAGCAGTTCTTC

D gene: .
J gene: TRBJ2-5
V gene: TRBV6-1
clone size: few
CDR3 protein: CASSEDLGGVQETQYF
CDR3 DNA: TGTGCCAGCAGTGAAGATTTAGGGGGGGTCCAAGAGACCCAGTACTTC

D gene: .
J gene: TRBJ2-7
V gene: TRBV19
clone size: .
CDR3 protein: CASSIGQPPYEQYF
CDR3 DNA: TGTGCCAGTAGTATTGGCCAACCGCCCTACGAGCAGTACTTC

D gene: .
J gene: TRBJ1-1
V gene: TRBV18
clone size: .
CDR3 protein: CASSPRAENTEAFF
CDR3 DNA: TGTGCCAGCTCACCACGGGCAGAGAACACTGAAGCTTTCTTT

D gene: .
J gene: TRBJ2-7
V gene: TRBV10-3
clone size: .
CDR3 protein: CAINQQGADYEQYF
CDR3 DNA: TGTGCCATCAACCAACAGGGTGCGGACTACGAGCAGTACTTC

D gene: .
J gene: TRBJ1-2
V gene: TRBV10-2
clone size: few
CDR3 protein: CASSASGYKSYGYTF
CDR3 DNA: TGCGCCAGCAGTGCGTCCGGGTATAAGAGTTATGGCTACACCTTC

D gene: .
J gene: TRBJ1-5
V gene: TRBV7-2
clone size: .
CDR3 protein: CASSLYSSNQPQHF
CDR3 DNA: TGTGCCAGCAGCTTATACAGTAGCAATCAGCCCCAGCATTTT

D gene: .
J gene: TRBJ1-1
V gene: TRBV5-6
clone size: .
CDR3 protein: CASSLSRGVGAFF
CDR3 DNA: TGTGCCAGCAGCTTAAGCAGGGGCGTTGGAGCTTTCTTT

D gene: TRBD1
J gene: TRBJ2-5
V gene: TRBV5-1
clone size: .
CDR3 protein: CASSWGDREATQYF
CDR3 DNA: TGCGCCAGCAGCTGGGGGGACAGGGAGGCGACCCAGTACTTC

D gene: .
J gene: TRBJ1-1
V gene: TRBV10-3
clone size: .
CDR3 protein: CAISVEGLNTEAFF
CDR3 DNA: TGTGCCATCAGTGTCGAGGGTTTGAACACTGAAGCTTTCTTT

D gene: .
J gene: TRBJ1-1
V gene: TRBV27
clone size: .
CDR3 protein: CASSHKTGSAKNTEAFF
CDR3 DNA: TGTGCCAGCAGCCATAAAACAGGGAGCGCGAAGAACACTGAAGCTTTCTTT

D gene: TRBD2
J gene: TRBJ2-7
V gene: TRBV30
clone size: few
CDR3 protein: CAWRGGFYEQYF
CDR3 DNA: TGTGCCTGGAGGGGGGGGTTCTACGAGCAGTACTTC

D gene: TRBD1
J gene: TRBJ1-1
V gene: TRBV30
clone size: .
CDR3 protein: CAWGTGVNTEAFF
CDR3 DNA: TGTGCCTGGGGGACAGGAGTGAACACTGAAGCTTTCTTT

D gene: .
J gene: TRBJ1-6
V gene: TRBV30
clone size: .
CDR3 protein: CAFSSGLSYNSPLHF
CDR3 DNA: TGTGCCTTCTCCTCCGGACTCTCCTATAATTCACCCCTCCACTTT

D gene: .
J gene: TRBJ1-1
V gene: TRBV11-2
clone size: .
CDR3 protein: CASSSTGTVNTEAFF
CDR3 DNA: TGTGCCAGCAGCTCAACCGGGACTGTGAACACTGAAGCTTTCTTT

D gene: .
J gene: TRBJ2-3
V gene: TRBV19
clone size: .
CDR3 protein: CASSIYSPRSTDTQYF
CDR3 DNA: TGTGCCAGTAGTATATATAGTCCCAGGAGCACAGATACGCAGTATTTT

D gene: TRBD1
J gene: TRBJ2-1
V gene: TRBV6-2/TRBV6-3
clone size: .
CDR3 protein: CASSPGQGSSNEQFF
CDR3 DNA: TGTGCCAGCAGCCCTGGACAGGGTTCTTCCAATGAGCAGTTCTTC

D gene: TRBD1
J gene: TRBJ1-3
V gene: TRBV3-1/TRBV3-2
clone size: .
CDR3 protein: CASRDRGSSGNTIYF
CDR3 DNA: TGTGCCAGCAGGGACAGGGGGAGCTCTGGAAACACCATATATTTT

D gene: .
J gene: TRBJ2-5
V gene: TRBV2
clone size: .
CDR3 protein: CASKDTAVQETQYF
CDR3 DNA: TGTGCCAGCAAGGATACAGCGGTACAAGAGACCCAGTACTTC

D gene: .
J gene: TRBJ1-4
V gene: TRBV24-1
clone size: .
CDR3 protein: CATSDRHQPNEKLFF
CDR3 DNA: TGTGCCACCAGTGATCGACACCAACCCAATGAAAAACTGTTTTTT

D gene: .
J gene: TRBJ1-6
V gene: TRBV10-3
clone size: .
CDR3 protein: CAISVDGADSPLHF
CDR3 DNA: TGTGCCATCAGTGTAGATGGGGCTGATTCACCCCTCCACTTT

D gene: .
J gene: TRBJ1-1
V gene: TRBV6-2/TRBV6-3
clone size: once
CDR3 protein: CASSYQGFRDTEAFF
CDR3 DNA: TGTGCCAGCAGTTACCAGGGGTTTAGGGACACTGAAGCTTTCTTT

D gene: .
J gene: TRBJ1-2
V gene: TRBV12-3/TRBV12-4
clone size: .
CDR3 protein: CASSSEVLYGYTF
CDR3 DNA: TGTGCCAGCAGCTCGGAGGTACTCTATGGCTACACCTTC

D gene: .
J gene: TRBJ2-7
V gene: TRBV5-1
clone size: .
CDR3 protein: CASSFGQGNYEQYF
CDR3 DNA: TGCGCCAGCAGCTTCGGGCAGGGGAACTACGAGCAGTACTTC

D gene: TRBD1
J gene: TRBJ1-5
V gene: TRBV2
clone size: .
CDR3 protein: CASRDRSRQPQHF
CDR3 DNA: TGTGCCAGTCGGGACAGGAGCCGTCAGCCCCAGCATTTT

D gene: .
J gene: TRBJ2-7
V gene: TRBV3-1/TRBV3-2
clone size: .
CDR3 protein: CASSHTDLSYEQYF
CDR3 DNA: TGTGCCAGCAGCCATACAGACCTATCCTACGAGCAGTACTTC

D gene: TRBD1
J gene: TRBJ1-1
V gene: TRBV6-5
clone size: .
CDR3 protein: CASRDSGQGISEAFF
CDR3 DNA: TGTGCCAGCAGGGATTCCGGACAGGGGATCTCTGAAGCTTTCTTT

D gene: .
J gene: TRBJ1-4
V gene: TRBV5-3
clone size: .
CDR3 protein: CARSQAGRLPQFF
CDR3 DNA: TGTGCCAGAAGCCAGGCGGGCCGACTACCTCAGTTTTTT

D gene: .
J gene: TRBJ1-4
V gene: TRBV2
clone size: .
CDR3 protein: CASTKNQGHSEKLFF
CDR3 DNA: TGTGCCAGCACCAAAAACCAGGGCCACAGTGAAAAACTGTTTTTT

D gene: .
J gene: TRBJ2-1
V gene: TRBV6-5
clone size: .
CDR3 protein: CASSYLGGEQFF
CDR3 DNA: TGTGCCAGCAGTTACCTTGGGGGGGAGCAGTTCTTC

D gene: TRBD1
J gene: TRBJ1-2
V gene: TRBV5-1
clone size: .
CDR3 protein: CASSPGQLNYGYTF
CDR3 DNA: TGCGCCAGCAGCCCGGGACAGCTTAACTATGGCTACACCTTC

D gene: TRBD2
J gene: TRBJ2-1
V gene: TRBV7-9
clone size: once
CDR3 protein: CASSLSGGTYNEQFF
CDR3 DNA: TGTGCCAGCAGCTTGAGCGGGGGCACCTACAATGAGCAGTTCTTC

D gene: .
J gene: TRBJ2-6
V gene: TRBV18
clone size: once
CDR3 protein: CASSLTLPGTGANVLTF
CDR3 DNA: TGTGCCAGCTCACTAACTTTACCAGGGACTGGGGCCAACGTCCTGACTTTC